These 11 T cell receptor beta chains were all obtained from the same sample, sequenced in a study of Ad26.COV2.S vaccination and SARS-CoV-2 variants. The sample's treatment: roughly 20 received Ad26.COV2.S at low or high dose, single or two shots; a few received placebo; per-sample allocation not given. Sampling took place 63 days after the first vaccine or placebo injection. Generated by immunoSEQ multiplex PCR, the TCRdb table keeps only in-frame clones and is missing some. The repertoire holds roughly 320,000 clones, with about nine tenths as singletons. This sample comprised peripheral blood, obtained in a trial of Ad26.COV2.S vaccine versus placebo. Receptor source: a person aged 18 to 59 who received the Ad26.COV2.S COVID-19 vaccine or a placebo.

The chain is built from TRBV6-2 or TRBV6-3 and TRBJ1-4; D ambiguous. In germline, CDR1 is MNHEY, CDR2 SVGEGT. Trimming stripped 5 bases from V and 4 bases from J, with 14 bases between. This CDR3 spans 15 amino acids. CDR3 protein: CASSTRAGGNEKLFF. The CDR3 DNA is TGTGCCAGCAGTACCCGAGCAGGAGGTAATGAAAAACTGTTTTTT.

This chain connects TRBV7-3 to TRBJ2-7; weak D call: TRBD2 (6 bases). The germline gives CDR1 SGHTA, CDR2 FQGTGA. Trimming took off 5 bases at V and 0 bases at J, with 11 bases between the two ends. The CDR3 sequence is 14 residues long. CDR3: CASSPGRSSYEQYF. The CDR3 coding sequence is TGTGCCAGCAGCCCGGGGAGGAGCTCCTACGAGCAGTACTTC.

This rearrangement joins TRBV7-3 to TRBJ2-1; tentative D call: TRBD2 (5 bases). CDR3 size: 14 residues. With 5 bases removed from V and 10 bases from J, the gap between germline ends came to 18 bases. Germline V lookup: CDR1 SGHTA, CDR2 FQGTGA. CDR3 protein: CASSPASPTGEQFF. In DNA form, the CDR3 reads TGTGCCAGCAGCCCCGCGAGCCCGACGGGAGAGCAGTTCTTC.

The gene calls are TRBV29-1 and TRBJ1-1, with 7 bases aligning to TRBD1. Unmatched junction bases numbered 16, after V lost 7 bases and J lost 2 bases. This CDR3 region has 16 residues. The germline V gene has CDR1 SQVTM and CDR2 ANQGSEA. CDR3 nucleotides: TGCAGCGGACTGGGGGTTCGTGGACAGGACAACACTGAAGCTTTCTTT. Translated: CSGLGVRGQDNTEAFF. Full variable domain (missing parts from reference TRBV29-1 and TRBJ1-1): SAVISQKPSRDICQRGTSLTIQCQVDSQVTMMFWYRQQPGQSLTLIATANQGSEATYESGFVIDKFPISRPNLTFSTLTVSNMSPEDSSIYLCSGLGVRGQDNTEAFFGQGTRLTVV.

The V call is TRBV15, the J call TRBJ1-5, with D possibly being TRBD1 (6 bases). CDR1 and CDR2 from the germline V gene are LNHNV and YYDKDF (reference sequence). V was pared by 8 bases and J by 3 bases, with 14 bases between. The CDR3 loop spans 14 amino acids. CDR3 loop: CATSQGSFNQPQHF. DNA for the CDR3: TGTGCCACCTCACAGGGATCTTTCAATCAGCCCCAGCATTTT.

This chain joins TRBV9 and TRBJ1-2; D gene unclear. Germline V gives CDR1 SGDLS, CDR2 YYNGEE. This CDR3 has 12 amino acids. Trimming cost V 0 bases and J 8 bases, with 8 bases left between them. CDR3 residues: CASSVDTRGYTF. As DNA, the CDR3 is TGTGCCAGCAGCGTAGATACCCGGGGCTACACCTTC.

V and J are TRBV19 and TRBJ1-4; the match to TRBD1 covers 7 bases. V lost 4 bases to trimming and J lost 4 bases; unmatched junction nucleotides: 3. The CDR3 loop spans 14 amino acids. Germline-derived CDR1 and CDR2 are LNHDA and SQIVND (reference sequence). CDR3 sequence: CASSTTGNNEKLFF. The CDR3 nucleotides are TGTGCCAGTAGTACGACAGGGAATAATGAAAAACTGTTTTTT.

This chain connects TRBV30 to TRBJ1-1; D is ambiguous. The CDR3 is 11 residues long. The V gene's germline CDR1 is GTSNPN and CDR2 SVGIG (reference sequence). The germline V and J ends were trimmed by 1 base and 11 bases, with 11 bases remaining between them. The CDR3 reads CAWSGFQIAFF. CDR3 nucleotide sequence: TGTGCCTGGAGTGGCTTCCAGATCGCTTTCTTT.

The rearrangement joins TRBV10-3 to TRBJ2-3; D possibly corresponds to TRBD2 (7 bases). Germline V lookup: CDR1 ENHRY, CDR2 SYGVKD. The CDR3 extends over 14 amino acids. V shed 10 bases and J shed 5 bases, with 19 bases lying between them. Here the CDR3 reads CATAGGGLRDTQYF. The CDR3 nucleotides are TGTGCCACCGCTGGGGGGGGGCTAAGAGATACGCAGTATTTT.

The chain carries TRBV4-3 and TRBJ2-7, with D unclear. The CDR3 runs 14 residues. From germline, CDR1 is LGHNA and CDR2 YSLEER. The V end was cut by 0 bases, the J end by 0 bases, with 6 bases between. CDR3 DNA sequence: TGCGCCAGCAGCCAAGATTCCTTCTCCTACGAGCAGTACTTC. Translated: CASSQDSFSYEQYF.

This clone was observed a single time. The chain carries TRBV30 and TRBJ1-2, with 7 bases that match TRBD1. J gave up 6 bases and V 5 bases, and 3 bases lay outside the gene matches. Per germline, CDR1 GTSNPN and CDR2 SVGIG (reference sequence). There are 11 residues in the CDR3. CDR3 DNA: TGTGCCTGGCGACAGGGTGATGGCTACACCTTC. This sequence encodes CAWRQGDGYTF.